This record concerns one T cell receptor (beta chain) sequence. In terms of age and location, participants ranged from roughly 18 to 90 years and lived in approximately 26 US areas. Assignments of participants to cohorts depended upon their own reported clinical history. CDR3 size: 14 residues. From germline, CDR1 is MNHEY and CDR2 SMNVEV (reference sequence). With 3 bases removed from V and 1 base from J, the gap between germline ends came to 9 bases. TCRdb's copy holds only in-frame clones and misses some; the assay was immunoSEQ multiplex PCR. The sample includes about 480,000 clones, 88% seen only once; the top ten take about 2%. The data belong to a study of blood T cell repertoires in COVID-19.

Source material: PBMCs or T cells enriched from blood (not recorded which). This clonotype was obtained from a woman aged 40 to 49 who had recovered from COVID-19. The genes are TRBV27 and TRBJ1-1; D perhaps matches TRBD1 (6 bases). This CDR3 is CASSFTGTNTEAFF. CDR3 coding DNA: TGTGCCAGCAGTTTTACAGGGACGAACACTGAAGCTTTCTTT.